This is a list of T cell receptor beta chains from one sample in a study of blood T cell repertoires in COVID-19. The repertoire was sequenced with immunoSEQ multiplex PCR; TCRdb's copy has only in-frame clones and lacks some. The sample gives about 160,000 clones, just over 85% of which show up once; 7% is in the top ten. The sequencing input was peripheral blood. Every receptor here comes from a man aged 45 to 65 with active or convalescent COVID-19. Both conserved end residues are part of each CDR3. D genes are given only for firm matches. Size tells how often a clone was seen (once, few, many) or the class of an expanded clone, and some rows leave it out.

d_call,j_call,v_call,clone_size,cdr3_aa,cdr3_nt
.,TRBJ2-6,TRBV29-1,.,CSVAGGHLDSGANVLTF,TGCAGCGTTGCCGGAGGGCATCTTGACTCTGGGGCCAACGTCCTGACTTTC
.,TRBJ1-1,TRBV16,.,CASSHTVNTEAFF,TGTGCCAGCAGTCACACAGTGAACACTGAAGCTTTCTTT
.,TRBJ2-1,TRBV4-2,once,CASSQELGYEQFF,TGTGCCAGCAGCCAAGAACTGGGCTATGAGCAGTTCTTC
TRBD2,TRBJ2-1,TRBV9,.,CASRRLAGDNEQFF,TGTGCCAGCAGGAGACTAGCGGGGGACAATGAGCAGTTCTTC
TRBD1,TRBJ1-1,TRBV7-2,few,CATKIGTGDFGTEAFF,TGTGCCACTAAAATCGGGACAGGGGATTTTGGCACTGAAGCTTTCTTT
TRBD1,TRBJ1-2,TRBV12-3/TRBV12-4,.,CASSRRDRSTF,TGTGCCAGCAGCCGCCGGGACAGGTCCACCTTC
.,TRBJ1-5,TRBV19,once,CASSTQNQPQHF,TGTGCCAGTAGTACACAGAATCAGCCCCAGCATTTT
.,TRBJ1-6,TRBV7-9,.,CASSGADSPSNSPLHF,TGTGCCAGCAGCGGGGCGGACAGCCCTAGCAATTCACCCCTCCACTTT
TRBD2,TRBJ2-7,TRBV2,.,CASRRLAGPSEQYF,TGTGCCAGCAGGCGACTAGCGGGGCCCTCCGAGCAGTACTTC
TRBD1,TRBJ2-1,TRBV11-2,.,CASSSTGTGFYNEQFF,TGTGCCAGCAGCTCGACAGGGACAGGGTTTTACAATGAGCAGTTCTTC
.,TRBJ2-1,TRBV18,.,CASSPRAVAGNEQFF,TGTGCCAGCTCACCAAGAGCGGTGGCTGGCAATGAGCAGTTCTTC
.,TRBJ2-5,TRBV2,.,CASKGVGLVETQYF,TGTGCCAGCAAGGGAGTGGGGTTGGTGGAGACCCAGTACTTC
TRBD1,TRBJ1-5,TRBV19,few,CASSSRTGVNNQPQHF,TGTGCCAGTAGTAGCCGGACAGGGGTGAACAATCAGCCCCAGCATTTT
TRBD1,TRBJ1-1,TRBV2,.,CASREGARTEAFF,TGTGCCAGCAGGGAGGGGGCACGCACTGAAGCTTTCTTT
.,TRBJ2-7,TRBV7-9,.,CASSPGPREMSYEQYF,TGTGCCAGCAGCCCAGGGCCCAGGGAAATGTCCTACGAGCAGTACTTC
.,TRBJ2-3,TRBV19,.,CASSIGRTDTQYF,TGTGCCAGTAGTATTGGGCGCACAGATACGCAGTATTTT
.,TRBJ1-2,TRBV7-5,once,CARSLADRGLGYTF,TGTGCCAGAAGCTTAGCGGACAGGGGGCTTGGCTACACCTTC